This TCR beta chain was captured by sequencing in a study of blood T cell repertoires in COVID-19. Across the study: The United States, Italy and Spain were the sources of the acute and convalescent COVID-19 samples. PBMCs, B-cell-depleted T cells, or T cells provided the cDNA or gDNA that made up the material.

The CDR3 is 12 residues long. V lost 6 bases and J lost 5, with 10 bases in between. Original processing methods: Reference gene primer amplification yielded estimated nucleated cell counts. Sequenced by immunoSEQ multiplex PCR; TCRdb stores in-frame clones only, minus some. That table is the source of V, J and clone size, and D and trimming were worked out from the DNA. The sample shows 120,000 to 150,000 clones, around 81% of them seen only once. Specimen: peripheral blood. J is TRBJ1-1 and V is TRBV23-1; unclear D gene. TRBV23-1 is filed as an ORF, its function uncertain. This TCR derives from a human donor with acute or convalescent COVID-19. The donor label of this sample is uncertain. DNA of the CDR3: TGCGCCAGCAGGATTGAGCGGACTGAAGCTTTCTTT. It translates to CASRIERTEAFF.